This TCR beta chain was retrieved from a study of preoperative IRX-2 immunotherapy in early breast cancer. Sequencing was performed with immunoSEQ multiplex PCR; in TCRdb, only in-frame clones are kept and a portion is missing. The repertoire holds about 26,000 clones, with around 89% as singletons. CDR3 size: 12 residues. Germline V gives CDR1 MNHEY, CDR2 SMNVEV (reference sequence). Trimming pared 0 bases from V and 3 bases from J, leaving 3 bases between. As for treatment: preoperative locoregional IRX-2 cytokine immunotherapy. Preoperative locoregional IRX-2 cytokine immunotherapy was tested in the phase Ib source study.

This material was acquired from a patient treated with IRX-2 immunotherapy. This TCR was sampled from a human donor with breast cancer. This chain joins TRBV27 and TRBJ2-7; D is uncertain. In DNA form, the CDR3 reads TGTGCCAGCAGTTTATCCGGCTACGAGCAGTACTTC. Its translation: CASSLSGYEQYF.